The clone carrying this T cell receptor (beta chain) was recorded a few times. Its antigen is unidentified. CDR1 KGHSH and CDR2 LQKENI come from the germline V gene. V gave up 3 bases and J gave up 2 bases, with 20 bases separating them. CDR3 length: 17 residues. The data were taken from a study of beta chain features in type 1 diabetes. The authors sorted CD4+ naive, central memory, regulatory and stem cell-like memory cells via CD45RO/CCR7/CD25/CD127/CD95/CD27. Sorting gave populations that all exceeded 95% purity. Expressed TCRB transcripts were sequenced because the isolated RNA had all been reverse transcribed beforehand. Using immunoSEQ multiplex PCR, the repertoire was profiled, and TCRdb retains in-frame clones only, with some absent. The table has 300,000 to 450,000 clones, roughly 9.8% seen once. Points from the study as a whole: Shortening of TCRB CDR3s, moderate but significant, appeared in all four CD4+ subsets of Type 1 diabetes patients.

This clonotype was obtained from a young man with type 1 diabetes. The rearrangement uses TRBV18 and TRBJ2-7; unclear D gene. The source material was central memory CD4+ T cells from blood. The CDR3: CASSPPPSTFLAYEQYF. The CDR3 DNA follows: TGTGCCAGCTCACCGCCTCCATCGACTTTTCTGGCCTACGAGCAGTACTTC.